This T cell receptor (beta chain) is drawn from a study of T cell responses to AZD1222 COVID-19 vaccine. Study-wide findings and caveats: Unmutated variant regions are reportedly targeted by nearly half of spike-specific TCRs.

Germline V gene data show CDR1 as LNHDA and CDR2 as SQIVND (reference sequence). This CDR3 contains 16 residues. Trimming pared 4 bases from V and 2 bases from J, leaving 15 bases between. Remarks on this clone: Its antigen is not identified.

Sequenced by immunoSEQ multiplex PCR; TCRdb stores in-frame clones only, minus some. The table has about 130,000 clones, over 85% seen once. The V and J genes are TRBV19 and TRBJ1-5; tentative D call: TRBD1 (6 bases). The sequence came from an adult who received the AZD1222 COVID-19 vaccine. The sample consisted of peripheral blood, taken 28 days after the second AZD1222 dose. CDR3 in amino acids: CASSTNRVRGNQPQHF. The CDR3 bases are TGTGCCAGTAGTACAAACAGGGTAAGGGGCAATCAGCCCCAGCATTTT.